This TCR beta chain was recorded in a study of T cells after somatic rescue of genetic block. TCRdb's copy holds only in-frame clones and misses some; the assay was immunoSEQ multiplex PCR. This repertoire shows under 8,500 clones, over 80% found once; its top ten account for 25%. The V gene's germline CDR1 is SGHAT and CDR2 FQNNGV. V shed 5 bases and J 5 bases; nucleotides not matched to a gene: 7. CDR3 length: 15 residues. The sequenced sample was peripheral blood mononuclear cells (PBMCs). The receptor was isolated from a boy aged 5-17 years. The chain employs TRBV11-2 and TRBJ2-1; 9 bases align to TRBD2. CDR3 sequence (DNA): TGTGCCAGCAGCCTCCTAGCGGGAACCCACAATGAGCAGTTCTTC. Translated, it gives CASSLLAGTHNEQFF.